The clone carrying this T cell receptor beta chain was counted between two and nine times. Its cognate antigen is unknown. The sample comes from a study of T-cell reconstitution after alpha-beta-depleted transplantation in children. Trimming left V 7 bases short and J 2 bases short, with 18 bases between. The CDR3 covers 15 residues. Germline V lookup: CDR1 SGHTA, CDR2 FQGNSA. It was with unique molecular identifiers that the TCRbeta library was prepared. MiXCR was run by TCRdb on the PCR reads, yielding one entry per CDR3 protein. The sample consists of 150,000 to 250,000 distinct CDR3 sequences, 5.5% to 7% of them appearing once. Regarding the study as a whole: Elevated TCRbeta diversity at day 60 was traced, in some patients, to surviving recipient T cells and thymic progenitors. T cells produced anew were the main source of T-cell counts and diversity one year after transplant. Several hundred expanded graft clones reportedly were the source of alpha-beta T cells about two months after transplant.

The source of this sequence is a girl less than two years old with combined immunodeficiency, due to receive a stem cell transplant. The gene calls are TRBV7-2 and TRBJ2-7; D tentatively fits TRBD1 or TRBD2 (5 bases each). Sequencing was performed on PBMCs, taken before TCRalphabeta/CD19-depleted stem cell transplant. CDR3 in amino acids: CASTNPTPGPYEQYF. The DNA for the CDR3 is TGTGCCAGCACTAATCCGACCCCGGGACCCTACGAGCAGTACTTC.